What follows describes a single TCR beta chain. V was trimmed by 4 bases and J by 9 bases, leaving 9 bases between them. The CDR3 contains 11 residues. This entry belongs to a study of T cells in Graves' hyperthyroidism and ophthalmopathy. Researchers amplified the TCR beta CDR3 regions from RNA transcripts. During a first-round RT-PCR of the TCR CDR3, the HTBI primer set was used. TCRdb independently ran MiXCR on the multiplex PCR reads; one entry per CDR3 protein. In the table there are 350,000 or so distinct CDR3 sequences, 21% of which are singletons. The material sequenced was blood. V usage is TRBV12-3 or TRBV12-4 and J usage is TRBJ1-2; no clear D gene. This TCR was recovered from a woman aged 50 to 65 with Graves' hyperthyroidism. This chain's CDR3 is CASSSRGSYTF. The CDR3 DNA is TGTGCCAGCAGTTCCCGCGGGAGCTACACCTTC.